Below, one T cell receptor (beta chain) is given with its context. Germline-derived CDR1 and CDR2 are MGHRA and YSYEKL. V gave up 4 bases and J gave up 0 bases, with 11 bases separating them. The CDR3 loop spans 15 amino acids. The sample is drawn from a study of blood T cell repertoires in COVID-19. Study summary: Researchers got acute and convalescent COVID-19 samples from the United States, Italy and Spain. The analysed material was cDNA or gDNA that came from T cells, B-cell-depleted T cells, or PBMCs.

Original analysis: Reference gene primer amplification gave estimated nucleated cell counts. The protocol was immunoSEQ multiplex PCR, while the TCRdb copy is restricted to in-frame clones and leaves out a portion. For V, J and clone size, that table is used; D and trimming come from the DNA. In the table there are some 240,000 clones, 70% to 85% of which are singletons. The source material was peripheral blood. This TCR was recovered from a woman over 75 with acute or convalescent COVID-19. The chain uses TRBV4-1 and TRBJ2-3; possible D gene TRBD1, 6 bases. The CDR3 here is CASSPDSYSTDTQYF. The CDR3 bases are TGCGCCAGCAGCCCGGACAGCTATAGCACAGATACGCAGTATTTT.